Listed here are 18 T cell receptor beta chains from one sample, sequenced in a study of T cells after yellow fever vaccination. TCRdb re-called the 5' RACE reads with MiXCR, one entry per CDR3 protein. The repertoire holds 500,000 to 700,000 distinct CDR3 sequences, with about a fifth as singletons. Sequencing was performed on PBMCs, taken 15 days after the yellow fever booster vaccination. The receptors originated from a man aged 25-45 years who received the YFV17D yellow fever vaccine.

The table lists this clonotype with a few counts. This chain connects TRBV15 to TRBJ2-5; TRBD2 might be the D (5 bases). Germline V gene lookup returns CDR1 LNHNV and CDR2 YYDKDF (reference sequence). Trimming stripped 3 bases from V and 5 bases from J, with 13 bases between. This CDR3 contains 14 residues. The CDR3 region has the DNA TGTGCCACCAGCAGTCCGGGGTTTCGGGAGACCCAGTACTTC. Encoded protein: CATSSPGFRETQYF.

Only a few counts were recorded for this clonotype. V gene TRBV28 combines with J gene TRBJ2-2, with 7 nucleotides matching TRBD2. The length of the CDR3 is 14 residues. J gave up 7 bases and V 1 base, and 3 bases lay outside the gene matches. Germline CDR1 reads MDHEN; CDR2 reads SYDVKM. In nucleotides, the CDR3 is TGTGCCAGCAGTTTATCGGGACTAAACGGGGAGCTGTTTTTT. Its translation is CASSLSGLNGELFF.

The rearrangement links TRBV6-2 or TRBV6-3 to TRBJ2-1, with a weak D call TRBD2 (5 bases). From germline, CDR1 is MNHEY and CDR2 SVGEGT. This CDR3 region has 15 residues. Trimming pared 7 bases from V and 1 base from J, leaving 14 bases between. The CDR3 nucleotides are TGTGCCAGCACCCAAGGCGGGTGGTCCTACAATGAGCAGTTCTTC. Residues: CASTQGGWSYNEQFF.

The chain has TRBV7-2 and TRBJ1-5; the D gene is possibly TRBD1 (6 bases). The V end was cut by 5 bases, the J end by 7 bases, with 15 bases between. Germline CDR1 is SGHTA and CDR2 is FQGNSA. The CDR3 loop spans 14 amino acids. CDR3 DNA: TGTGCCAGCAGCCGAGGGGGGGGCGTGCAGCCCCAGCATTTT. Translated: CASSRGGGVQPQHF.

The chain recombines TRBV20-1 with TRBJ2-3, with D hard to call. With 3 bases removed from V and 5 bases from J, the gap between germline ends came to 15 bases. The CDR3 sequence is 14 residues long. Germline CDR1 reads DFQATT; CDR2 reads SNEGSKA (reference sequence). The CDR3 sequence is CSASPGEEKDTQYF. In nucleotides, the CDR3 is TGCAGTGCTAGCCCGGGTGAGGAGAAAGATACGCAGTATTTT.

The chain has TRBV6-2 or TRBV6-3 and TRBJ2-7; 8 positions match TRBD2. The CDR3 runs to 15 residues. In germline, CDR1 is MNHEY, CDR2 SVGEGT. V lost 5 bases, J lost 4 bases, and 10 bases stayed unmatched. The CDR3 region has the DNA TGTGCCAGCAGTCGCACAGCGGGAGTGTGGTACGAGCAGTACTTC. This codes for CASSRTAGVWYEQYF.

This clonotype was recorded many times. This chain uses TRBV5-1 with TRBJ2-1, with 9 bases identical to TRBD1. CDR3 length equals 18 residues. Germline-derived CDR1 and CDR2 are SGHRS and YFSETQ. V shed 6 bases, J shed 0 bases, and the junction held 13 bases outside the gene matches. DNA of the CDR3: TGCGCCAGCAAAGGGGGACAGGGTGTGTCAAACTCCTACAATGAGCAGTTCTTC. Its translation: CASKGGQGVSNSYNEQFF.

This rearrangement joins TRBV20-1 to TRBJ2-3, with TRBD2 identical over 11 bases. V gave up 8 bases and J gave up 5 bases; unmatched junction bases: 6. This CDR3 region has 13 residues. Germline V CDR1 and CDR2: DFQATT, SNEGSKA (reference sequence). This CDR3 is CSILAGGGDTQYF. The CDR3 DNA sequence: TGCAGTATTTTAGCGGGGGGGGGAGATACGCAGTATTTT.

The chain joins TRBV3-1 to TRBJ2-5; a possible D gene is TRBD1 (6 bases). Germline CDR1 and CDR2: LGHDT and YNNKEL (reference sequence). Trimming cost V 6 bases and J 0 bases, with 20 bases left between them. This CDR3 is built from 17 residues. This chain's CDR3 is CASSDDRRSTYQETQYF. CDR3 in DNA: TGTGCCAGCAGTGATGACAGGCGCTCTACGTACCAAGAGACCCAGTACTTC.

The chain couples TRBV7-6 to TRBJ2-3; 7 positions agree with TRBD2. V trimming: 7 bases; J trimming: 2 bases; junction bases outside the gene matches: 12. This CDR3 region has 16 residues. Germline V gene sequence: CDR1 SGHVS, CDR2 FNYEAQ. This chain's CDR3 is CASMPGTSDVTDTQYF. The CDR3 nucleotides read TGTGCCAGCATGCCGGGTACTAGCGATGTCACAGATACGCAGTATTTT.

This clonotype was recorded a few times. The CDR3 here is CASSVAGRGDTGELFF. The CDR3, as DNA: TGTGCCAGCAGCGTAGCTGGCAGGGGGGACACCGGGGAGCTGTTTTTT. This chain links TRBV9 with TRBJ2-2, with D possibly being TRBD1 (7 bases). CDR3 length equals 16 residues. Germline V gene sequence: CDR1 SGDLS, CDR2 YYNGEE. Trimming cost V 0 bases and J 3 bases, with 12 bases left between them.

The table lists this clonotype with many counts. The CDR3 loop is CASSSPGQETQYF. In nucleotides, the CDR3 is TGTGCCAGCAGTTCCCCGGGGCAAGAGACCCAGTACTTC. The rearrangement joins TRBV27 to TRBJ2-5, with D maybe TRBD2 (5 bases). Germline V CDR1 and CDR2: MNHEY, SMNVEV (reference sequence). The CDR3 is 13 amino acids. Trimming stripped 4 bases from V and 2 bases from J, with 8 bases between.

This clonotype appeared a few times. CDR3 in amino acids: CASSSSRWEQYF. The CDR3 coding sequence is TGTGCCAGCAGTTCATCAAGATGGGAGCAGTACTTC. V and J are TRBV7-2 and TRBJ2-7; no clear D. Germline-derived CDR1 and CDR2 are SGHTA and FQGNSA. Deletions cut 6 bases from V and 7 bases from J, with 13 bases between. The CDR3 covers 12 residues.

This clonotype has a handful of counts. The V call is TRBV15, the J call TRBJ2-1, with D possibly being TRBD2 (5 bases). CDR3 length: 15 amino acids. V lost 6 bases and J 0 bases, leaving 12 bases between the germline ends. The germline gives CDR1 LNHNV, CDR2 YYDKDF (reference sequence). The CDR3: CATRVANPSYNEQFF. CDR3 in DNA: TGTGCCACCAGAGTAGCGAATCCCTCCTACAATGAGCAGTTCTTC. Complete variable domain (other parts from reference TRBV15 and TRBJ2-1): DAMVIQNPRYQVTQFGKPVTLSCSQTLNHNVMYWYQQKSSQAPKLLFHYYDKDFNNEADTPDNFQSRRPNTSFCFLDIRSPGLGDTAMYLCATRVANPSYNEQFFGPGTRLTVL.

This clonotype was observed at least ten times. The CDR3 DNA reads TGTGCCAGCAGCTTATCTAGCGGGAGTTCGGATACGCAGTATTTT. Translated: CASSLSSGSSDTQYF. The rearrangement joins TRBV7-2 to TRBJ2-3, with 10 bases identical to TRBD2. The CDR3 is 15 amino acids. Germline V lookup: CDR1 SGHTA, CDR2 FQGNSA. Germline trimming cut 2 bases from V and 6 bases from J; bases unmatched to any gene: 5.

There are a few counts of this clonotype. The chain recombines TRBV6-4 with TRBJ2-1, with TRBD2 matching over 12 bases. Germline V gives CDR1 MRHNA, CDR2 SNTAGT. This CDR3 contains 14 residues. V lost 9 bases, J lost 10 bases, and 10 bases stayed unmatched. The CDR3 coding sequence is TGTGCCAGTGCGCTAGCGGGAGGGCGGCAAGAGCAGTTCTTC. Encoded protein: CASALAGGRQEQFF.

The V gene is TRBV7-3, the J gene TRBJ2-1; D ambiguous. The CDR3 consists of 15 residues. The germline V gene has CDR1 SGHTA and CDR2 FQGTGA. V was cut by 2 bases and J by 3 bases, with 11 bases left in between. The CDR3 DNA is TGTGCCAGCAGCTTATCAGACATCTTCTACAATGAGCAGTTCTTC. Protein product: CASSLSDIFYNEQFF.

The chain recombines TRBV5-1 with TRBJ2-3; 11 bases agree with TRBD2. The V gene end was trimmed by 2 bases and the J gene end by 3 bases; junction bases not matched to a gene: 5. Per germline, CDR1 SGHRS and CDR2 YFSETQ. This CDR3 spans 16 amino acids. CDR3 sequence reads: CASSFQTSGSTDTQYF. The CDR3 DNA reads TGCGCCAGCAGCTTCCAAACTAGCGGGAGTACAGATACGCAGTATTTT. Full variable domain (outside the CDR3, taken from reference TRBV5-1 and TRBJ2-3): KAGVTQTPRYLIKTRGQQVTLSCSPISGHRSVSWYQQTPGQGLQFLFEYFSETQRNKGNFPGRFSGRQFSNSRSEMNVSTLELGDSALYLCASSFQTSGSTDTQYFGPGTRLTVL.